This TCR beta chain was captured by sequencing in a study of blood T cell repertoires in COVID-19. Study information: COVID-19 samples collected from the United States, Italy and Spain covered acute and convalescent phases.

This CDR3 is 13 amino acids long. Trimming cost V 2 bases and J 6 bases, with 10 bases left between them. TCRdb's table, derived via immunoSEQ multiplex PCR, lists solely in-frame clones and lacks some. The sample includes approximately 68,000 clones, approximately 89% of them seen just once. The receptor was derived from an elderly woman with active or convalescent COVID-19. The rearrangement uses TRBV12-3 or TRBV12-4 and TRBJ1-2; weak D call: TRBD1 (6 bases). Material: peripheral blood. CDR3 in amino acids: CASSLKTGDGYTF. The DNA for the CDR3 is TGTGCCAGCAGTTTAAAGACAGGAGATGGCTACACCTTC.